The present entry profiles one T cell receptor (beta chain) with its context. There is no known antigen for this receptor. As the CDR3 is not closed by the conserved phenylalanine or tryptophan, this likely results from a read error. These data originate in a study of regulatory T cells in long-lasting Graves disease (dated by TCRdb to the early 2020s). Background for the entire study: To count as having persistent Graves' disease, a patient had to have received antithyroid drug treatment for over 5 years with TSH receptor autoantibodies remaining persistently positive. Peripheral blood TCR sequencing and RNA sequencing compared persistent Graves' disease patients with newly diagnosed Graves' disease patients. The study was conducted in China and was registered as a clinical trial. A total of 33 samples were covered by TCR sequencing, comprising approximately 13 persistent and around 20 newly diagnosed Graves' disease patients. On average, persistent Graves' disease patients in the clinical cohort had been on antithyroid drugs for about 10.3 years.

The library was obtained by multiplex PCR. For sequencing, an Illumina HiSeq 4000 was employed. TCR beta libraries were built with iRepertoire HTBI primers and Arm-PCR amplification of CDR3 regions. PCR products were gel purified before sequencing. The study's processing was this. Gene usage analysis of CDR3 amino acid clonotypes relied on the 60 to 65 TRBV and 13 to 15 TRBJ segments identified across samples. Filtered high-quality paired reads were merged into contigs using COPE and FqMerger. Contigs were aligned with BLAST to IMGT TRBV, TRBD and TRBJ reference genes, and CDR3 was defined per IMGT. Clonotypes above 0.1% frequency were classified as highly expanded clones. Shannon entropy was used to measure repertoire diversity, and the Gini coefficient was used to measure V-J evenness. A clonotype found in more than one individual was treated as public. Using fastp trimming at Q25 and MiXCR clonotype assembly, TCRdb reanalyzed the public sequencing data and kept in-frame beta chains. Identical CDR3 proteins give one entry, which carries the most common genes and DNA. None of the V and J calls come from the authors' own analysis; TCRdb made them. This sample has about 470,000 distinct CDR3 sequences in its table, and 20% to 25% of those were observed once. The ten top clones hold around 7% of the sample.

The length of the CDR3 is 14 amino acids, counting both ends. CDR3 DNA is the only sequence kept; it has 42 bases, read in frame from the first base. Per the germline V gene (reference sequence), GTSNPN is the CDR1 and SVGIG is the CDR2. V is clipped by 0 bases and J by 3 bases, and the sequence between their germline boundaries is 11 bases long. The time point label, as the study defines it: persistent/refractory GD, antithyroid drugs over 5 years with positive TRAb. RNA was extracted from PBMCs in TRIzol for both TCR sequencing and RNA sequencing. The diagnosis of Graves' disease was made according to American Thyroid Association guidelines. Patients for the study were recruited at an endocrinology department in Xi'an, China. Each patient gave 7.5 to 10 milliliters of peripheral blood, collected in an EDTA anticoagulant tube. Ficoll Paque Plus density gradient separation was used to isolate PBMCs, and no additional T cell sorting was done. An Agilent 2100 Bioanalyzer and agarose gel were used to assess RNA quality, and a NanoDrop 2000 was used to measure RNA concentration.

Beyond this particular receptor, the publication reports: Sequencing and analysis were limited to the TCR beta chain. More public clonotypes were shared among persistent patients (around 3,000) than among newly diagnosed patients (966). Because the primary lesion, thyroid tissue, could not be accessed, the study looked at peripheral blood alone. TRBV28, TRBJ1-2 and TRBJ2-5 were preferentially used in persistent disease, while TRBV20-1 and TRBJ2-1 were favored in newly diagnosed disease. The small sample size was acknowledged by the authors as a limitation that may reduce accuracy. Compared with newly diagnosed patients, persistent Graves' disease patients had lower TCR Shannon entropy and fewer highly expanded clones, which suggests clonal expansion.

The clonotype was recovered from a female donor with Graves disease. The chain couples TRBV30 to TRBJ2-5, with the D segment identity uncertain. This material consisted of peripheral blood mononuclear cells (PBMCs), taken when the disease was refractory, from a patient treated with antithyroid drugs. CDR3 loop: CAWSVLSIEETQYS. The sequence in DNA is TGTGCCTGGAGTGTACTCTCAATAGAAGAGACCCAGTACTCC.